This TCR beta chain emerged from a study of regulatory T cells in long-lasting Graves disease (dated by TCRdb to about 2021). Background for the entire study: In the newly diagnosed Graves' disease group, patients had been taking antithyroid drugs for less than 3 months. Patients with persistent Graves' disease were compared with patients with newly diagnosed Graves' disease using TCR sequencing and RNA sequencing of peripheral blood. The study was conducted in China and was registered as a clinical trial. A total of around 33 samples were covered by TCR sequencing, comprising around 13 persistent and 20 or so newly diagnosed Graves' disease patients.

CDR1 KGHSH and CDR2 LQKENI were looked up in the germline V gene. The germline V end is reduced by 2 bases and the J end by 6 bases; junction bases left unmatched: 5. The CDR3, from cysteine to phenylalanine, totals 15 residues. Solely the CDR3 DNA is kept, with 45 bases framed from the first base. Remarks on this clonotype: Its antigen remains unidentified. No much larger clone is present one base from it, and per-base qualities are unavailable.

The sample's time point label is to be understood as: newly diagnosed GD, antithyroid drugs for less than 3 months. For both TCR sequencing and RNA sequencing, RNA was extracted from PBMCs using TRIzol. The diagnosis of Graves' disease followed American Thyroid Association guidelines. Patients were recruited from an endocrinology department in Xi'an, China. From each patient, around 9 milliliters of peripheral blood was collected into an EDTA anticoagulant tube. Ficoll Paque Plus density gradient separation was used to isolate PBMCs, and no additional T cell sorting was done. An Agilent 2100 Bioanalyzer and agarose gel were used to check RNA quality, while a NanoDrop 2000 measured RNA concentration. To prepare the library, multiplex PCR was applied. The sequencing machine was an Illumina HiSeq 4000. TCR beta libraries were built with iRepertoire HTBI primers and Arm-PCR amplification of CDR3 regions. Gel purification was performed on PCR products prior to sequencing. In the original analysis: A total of 60 to 80 TRBV and approximately 15 TRBJ segments were identified across samples and were used for gene usage analysis of CDR3 amino acid clonotypes. COPE and FqMerger were used to merge filtered high-quality paired reads into contigs. Contigs were aligned with BLAST to IMGT TRBV, TRBD and TRBJ reference genes, and CDR3 was defined per IMGT. Any clonotype with a frequency above 0.1% was counted as a highly expanded clone. Shannon entropy was used to measure repertoire diversity, and the Gini coefficient was used to measure V-J evenness. A clonotype found in more than one individual was treated as public. TCRdb trimmed the raw reads at Q25, called clones with MiXCR and kept productive beta chains. Identical CDR3 protein sequences are pooled into one entry, listed with their most common genes and DNA. The V and J calls were not made by the authors but by TCRdb's processing. The sample table records around 240,000 distinct CDR3 sequences; roughly 18% of these occur just once. The top ten constitute 12% to 15% of the sample.

The study at large found these results: The study examined only peripheral blood because the primary lesion, thyroid tissue, could not be accessed. Persistent disease showed preferential use of TRBV28, TRBJ1-2 and TRBJ2-5, whereas newly diagnosed disease favored TRBV20-1 and TRBJ2-1. As a limitation, the authors acknowledged that the small sample size may reduce accuracy. Only the TCR beta chain was sequenced and analyzed. Patients with persistent disease shared more public clonotypes (around 2,700) than newly diagnosed patients did (around 980). Lower TCR Shannon entropy and fewer highly expanded clones were observed in persistent Graves' disease patients than in newly diagnosed patients, which suggested clonal expansion.

The same data also went into a second study, on T cells in Graves' hyperthyroidism and ophthalmopathy. Drawing on the second study: A patient counted as having stable Graves' hyperthyroidism if no progression to ophthalmopathy occurred over 18 months of follow-up. Hyperthyroidism patients were newly diagnosed, with disease duration under 2 months, and aged 18 to 65 years. Exclusion was applied to patients with uncontrolled infections, other autoimmune diseases, pregnancy or lactation. Diagnoses were based on clinical symptoms, serum thyroxine and TRAb, thyroid ultrasound and orbital computed tomography. The first round of RT-PCR for the TCR CDR3 was performed with the HTBI primer set and the Qiagen OneStep RT-PCR kit. Most expanded thyroid clonotypes (frequency above 0.001) were also detected in blood, a finding suggesting that blood repertoires may reflect thyroid immune responses. In cross-validation, a model built on a 13 V-J signature told ophthalmopathy apart from stable hyperthyroidism with approximately 90% sensitivity and approximately 84% specificity, and in testing the same model reached 80%/75%. In validation, the model predicted progression to ophthalmopathy a median of roughly 6.2 months before onset, with around 70% sensitivity and 72.22% specificity. To identify TCR V-J signatures that set the groups apart, the researchers used a discovery cohort of 100 patients, made up of about 44 with Graves' ophthalmopathy and about 60 with stable Graves' hyperthyroidism. Whether ophthalmopathy could be predicted prospectively was tested in an independent validation cohort made up of fewer than 20 hyperthyroidism patients plus 17 patients who later progressed to ophthalmopathy. The approximately 98 discovery patients were randomly divided into training and test sets at a 7:3 ratio. In several Graves' hyperthyroidism patients, the study also compared T-cell repertoires from thyroid tissue with T-cell repertoires from blood. Once sampling was done, hyperthyroidism patients were given methimazole at a starting dose of 30 mg daily, whereas ophthalmopathy patients were given high-dose intravenous methylprednisolone. The libraries were constructed in a second round of multiplex PCR and then size-selected and purified. Libraries were sequenced paired-end with 100 bp reads on an Illumina HiSeq2000. SOAPnuke was used to process the raw data, throwing out any read that contained adapters or uncalled bases, had a mean Phred below 15, or lacked an exact constant-primer or identifier match. COPE v1.2.5 was used to merge high-quality paired reads, and clonotypes were defined as unique nucleotide sequences. MiTCR v1.1 was used to align clonotypes to the IMGT TRBV, TRBD and TRBJ reference segments. Analysis was restricted to V-J combinations with a frequency above 0.0001, which covered roughly 99% of repertoires. The TCS score was defined as the ratio of F50 (clonal expansion) to E x V (chaos), calculated using BLOSUM62-based TCRdist between CDR3 peptides within each V-J. Welch's t-statistics and random forest reduced roughly 530 V-J features to 13, which were used in a naive Bayes classifier (R e1071). No statistical method was used to fix the sample size in advance, and group allocation was not hidden from the investigators. TCR Vbeta CDR3 sequencing of 120 to 150 peripheral blood samples (over 40 ophthalmopathy, about 75 hyperthyroidism and around 17 progressor patients) is reported in the paper.

The specimen comprised peripheral blood mononuclear cells (PBMCs), sampled at new diagnosis, from a patient treated with antithyroid drugs. In this chain, TRBV18 is recombined with TRBJ2-2, with TRBD1 identical over 8 junction bases. The clonotype comes from a woman in her twenties or thirties with Graves disease. Donor details come from another sample of the same person, matched by shared clones. The nucleotide sequence reads as follows: TGTGCCAGCTCACCAAGACAGGGGAAATCCGGGGAGCTGTTTTTT. Translation gives CASSPRQGKSGELFF.